The 24 T cell receptor beta chains listed next were all sequenced from one sample in a study of cytotoxic CD8 clonotypes in ibrutinib-treated CLL. The method was immunoSEQ multiplex PCR; TCRdb's version includes in-frame clones alone and lacks a portion of them. The repertoire holds about 200,000 clones, about four fifths seen once, with 11% in the top ten. The sample here was PBMCs, taken after 12 months of ibrutinib treatment. The receptors shown here come from a human donor with chronic lymphocytic leukemia.

The chain has TRBV11-2 and TRBJ2-1; TRBD2 agrees at 7 bases. The CDR3 loop spans 14 amino acids. The germline gives CDR1 SGHAT, CDR2 FQNNGV. The ends lost 10 bases at V and 5 bases at J; junction bases unmatched: 11. The CDR3 nucleotides are TGTGCCACCCCAATCGGGCTAGCGGACAATGAGCAGTTCTTC. Translating it yields CATPIGLADNEQFF.

V is TRBV9 and J is TRBJ2-1, with D perhaps being TRBD1 or TRBD2 (7 bases each). The CDR3 totals 14 residues. CDR1 and CDR2 from the germline V gene are SGDLS and YYNGEE. V was clipped by 4 bases and J by 6 bases, with 14 bases between them. CDR3 bases: TGTGCCAGCAGCCCCCAGGGGGGGGGCAATGAGCAGTTCTTC. This encodes CASSPQGGGNEQFF.

The chain recombines TRBV27 with TRBJ2-5; possibly TRBD1 for D (6 bases). Per germline, CDR1 MNHEY and CDR2 SMNVEV (reference sequence). The V end was cut by 0 bases, the J end by 5 bases, with 19 bases between. The CDR3 covers 17 residues. CDR3 sequence (DNA): TGTGCCAGCAGTTTATCGAATGATCCAGGGGCCCCGGAGACCCAGTACTTC. The encoded protein is CASSLSNDPGAPETQYF.

The gene calls are TRBV25-1 and TRBJ2-7; D gene ambiguous. The V gene's germline CDR1 is MGHDK and CDR2 SYGVNS. CDR3 length: 15 amino acids. V dropped 3 bases and J dropped 2 bases, with 14 bases sitting between them. This CDR3 is CASSDPRTHPYEQYF. The CDR3 bases are TGTGCCAGCAGTGACCCTAGGACCCACCCCTACGAGCAGTACTTC.

This sequence joins TRBV2 and TRBJ2-1; TRBD2 agrees at 13 bases. There are 16 residues in the CDR3. In germline, CDR1 is SNHLY, CDR2 FYNNEI. V trimming: 6 bases; J trimming: 7 bases; junction bases outside the gene matches: 9. The CDR3 nucleotides read TGTGCCAGCAGGCAACTAGCGGGAGGGCTTACAAATGAGCAGTTCTTC. This sequence encodes CASRQLAGGLTNEQFF. Looking up the rest from reference TRBV2 and TRBJ2-1 gives the full variable domain: EPEVTQTPSHQVTQMGQEVILRCVPISNHLYFYWYRQILGQKVEFLVSFYNNEISEKSEIFDDQFSVERPDGSNFTLKIRSTKLEDSAMYFCASRQLAGGLTNEQFFGPGTRLTVL.

J is TRBJ1-2 and V is TRBV28, with TRBD1 as a possible D gene (5 bases). Germline V gene data show CDR1 as MDHEN and CDR2 as SYDVKM. Trimming took 6 bases from V and 8 from J, leaving 13 bases between them. The CDR3 has 12 residues. CDR3 protein: CASRQVSYGYTF. The CDR3 coding sequence is TGTGCCAGCAGACAGGTTTCCTACGGCTACACCTTC.

This chain uses TRBV30 with TRBJ1-5, with D unresolved. There are 14 residues in the CDR3. V gave up 0 bases and J gave up 3 bases, with 9 bases separating them. Germline-derived CDR1 and CDR2 are GTSNPN and SVGIG (reference sequence). The CDR3 DNA sequence: TGTGCCTGGAGTGTACTACAGTCCAATCAGCCCCAGCATTTT. This translates into CAWSVLQSNQPQHF.

This sequence joins TRBV5-1 and TRBJ2-5, with TRBD2 matching over 11 bases. Per the germline V gene, CDR1 is SGHRS and CDR2 is YFSETQ. The CDR3 covers 15 residues. The junction had 3 bases not matched to a gene; V was cut back by 4 bases and J by 1 base. CDR3 in amino acids: CASSPGLAAQETQYF. CDR3 coding DNA: TGCGCCAGCAGCCCGGGACTAGCGGCCCAAGAGACCCAGTACTTC.

This rearrangement joins TRBV4-1 to TRBJ2-7; 9 positions match TRBD1. Germline V gives CDR1 MGHRA, CDR2 YSYEKL. The CDR3 is 15 residues long. Trimming took 1 base from V and 10 from J; bases not matched to a gene: 11. The CDR3 region is CASSQAGTGFYEQYF. CDR3 in DNA: TGCGCCAGCAGCCAAGCCGGGACAGGGTTTTATGAACAGTACTTC.

The chain combines TRBV6-5 with TRBJ1-2, with 10 bases matching TRBD1. The CDR3 covers 15 residues. V shed 6 bases, J shed 4 bases, and the junction held 8 bases outside the gene matches. Germline V gene sequence: CDR1 MNHEY, CDR2 SVGAGI. CDR3 sequence reads: CASSLGTGVSYGYTF. The CDR3 DNA reads TGTGCCAGCAGCCTGGGGACAGGGGTATCCTATGGCTACACCTTC.

The J gene is TRBJ2-2, the V gene TRBV5-1, with 7 bases matching TRBD1. The CDR3 sequence is 15 residues long. The germline CDR1 and CDR2 sequences are SGHRS and YFSETQ. V shed 4 bases, J shed 3 bases, and the junction held 6 bases outside the gene matches. CDR3 sequence: CASSATGWDTGELFF. CDR3 DNA: TGCGCCAGCAGCGCGACAGGGTGGGACACCGGGGAGCTGTTTTTT.

This chain's CDR3 is CAIRQGHGYTF. The DNA of the CDR3 is TGTGCCATCCGACAGGGTCATGGCTACACCTTC. J is TRBJ1-2 and V is TRBV19; 7 nucleotides agree with TRBD1. V was pared by 10 bases and J by 6 bases, with 5 bases of the junction left unmatched. This CDR3 region has 11 residues. Germline CDR1 is LNHDA and CDR2 is SQIVND (reference sequence).

The rearrangement links TRBV21-1 to TRBJ1-2; the D call TRBD1 from the table was never checked on the DNA. TRBV21-1 is classified as a pseudogene. This CDR3 has 15 amino acids. CDR3 in DNA: TGTGCCAGCAGACTCACAGGGACGGGTAACTATGGCTACACCTTC. Its translation is CASRLTGTGNYGYTF.

V is TRBV5-1 and J is TRBJ1-5; D gene ambiguous. This CDR3 is built from 14 residues. The V gene's germline CDR1 is SGHRS and CDR2 YFSETQ. Trimming cost V 0 bases and J 4 bases, with 8 bases left between them. The CDR3: CASSLGDTNQPQHF. The CDR3 DNA sequence: TGCGCCAGCAGCTTGGGTGATACGAATCAGCCCCAGCATTTT. The variable domain in full, completed from reference TRBV5-1 and TRBJ1-5, reads KAGVTQTPRYLIKTRGQQVTLSCSPISGHRSVSWYQQTPGQGLQFLFEYFSETQRNKGNFPGRFSGRQFSNSRSEMNVSTLELGDSALYLCASSLGDTNQPQHFGDGTRLSIL.

This chain uses TRBV29-1 with TRBJ2-7; the match to TRBD2 covers 9 bases. The CDR3 loop spans 14 amino acids. With V trimmed by 3 bases and J by 2 bases, 5 bases remained unmatched. Per the germline V gene, CDR1 is SQVTM and CDR2 is ANQGSEA. This CDR3 reads CSVEQREAPYEQYF. The CDR3 DNA reads TGCAGCGTTGAGCAGCGGGAGGCGCCCTACGAGCAGTACTTC.

The chain uses TRBV10-3 and TRBJ1-2; D remains ambiguous. CDR3 length: 13 amino acids. Germline CDR1 and CDR2: ENHRY and SYGVKD. The V and J ends lost 6 bases and 5 bases respectively, with 13 bases between them. CDR3 loop: CAIRSPSQYGYTF. CDR3 coding DNA: TGTGCCATCAGAAGTCCCTCCCAATATGGCTACACCTTC.

The V call is TRBV4-1, the J call TRBJ2-1, with a tentative D call TRBD1 (6 bases). The V end lost 1 base, the J end lost 0 bases, and 19 bases lay between the germline ends. The CDR3 length is 19 residues. Looked up from germline, CDR1 is MGHRA and CDR2 is YSYEKL. DNA for the CDR3: TGCGCCAGCAGCCAAGGGGCCTCCGGGACACTAAACTCCTACAATGAGCAGTTCTTC. Protein product: CASSQGASGTLNSYNEQFF.

V gene TRBV4-1 combines with J gene TRBJ2-1; no firm D call. V lost 1 base and J 5 bases, leaving 6 bases between the germline ends. CDR1 is MGHRA and CDR2 is YSYEKL in the germline V gene. The CDR3 runs to 13 residues. Here the CDR3 DNA reads TGCGCCAGCAGCCAAGTTCGGAACAATGAGCAGTTCTTC. This translates into CASSQVRNNEQFF.

The rearrangement joins TRBV4-1 to TRBJ1-2, with TRBD1 matching over 7 bases. Trimming took 0 bases from V and 12 from J; bases not matched to a gene: 7. Germline V gives CDR1 MGHRA, CDR2 YSYEKL. The CDR3 is 13 amino acids. The chain's CDR3 is CASSQEAGGPDTF. The CDR3 DNA is TGCGCCAGCAGCCAAGAGGCAGGGGGTCCCGACACCTTC.

The CDR3: CAISESIQGRWQFF. For the CDR3, the DNA is TGTGCCATCAGTGAGTCGATACAGGGTAGGTGGCAGTTCTTC. The J gene is TRBJ2-1, the V gene TRBV10-3; possible D gene TRBD1, 6 bases. The V gene's germline CDR1 is ENHRY and CDR2 SYGVKD. The CDR3 is made up of 14 amino acids. Trimming stripped 0 bases from V and 12 bases from J, with 15 bases between.

J is TRBJ2-5 and V is TRBV19; 11 bases align to TRBD2. The V gene's germline CDR1 is LNHDA and CDR2 SQIVND (reference sequence). Trimming cost V 5 bases and J 9 bases; bases outside gene matches: 14. This CDR3 spans 16 amino acids. This CDR3 is CASSDPSGGPPGAQYF. CDR3 nucleotide sequence: TGTGCCAGTAGTGATCCTAGCGGGGGGCCACCGGGGGCCCAGTACTTC.

V usage is TRBV2 and J usage is TRBJ2-7; 7 bases align to TRBD2. J gave up 3 bases and V 8 bases, and 7 bases lay outside the gene matches. The V gene's germline CDR1 is SNHLY and CDR2 FYNNEI. The CDR3 totals 13 residues. CDR3 sequence: CASSLGGNYEQYF. Written as DNA, the CDR3 is TGTGCCAGCTCTCTGGGGGGGAACTACGAGCAGTACTTC.

This chain links TRBV11-2 with TRBJ2-1; the match to TRBD2 covers 9 bases. The germline CDR1 and CDR2 sequences are SGHAT and FQNNGV. This CDR3 spans 15 amino acids. Unmatched junction bases numbered 5, after V lost 1 base and J lost 7 bases. CDR3 sequence reads: CASSLGAGGYNEQFF. The CDR3 DNA is TGTGCCAGCAGCTTAGGAGCGGGGGGTTATAATGAGCAGTTCTTC. Drawing the rest from reference TRBV11-2 and TRBJ2-1, the complete variable domain is EAGVAQSPRYKIIEKRQSVAFWCNPISGHATLYWYQQILGQGPKLLIQFQNNGVVDDSQLPKDRFSAERLKGVDSTLKIQPAKLEDSAVYLCASSLGAGGYNEQFFGPGTRLTVL.

The V gene is TRBV2, the J gene TRBJ1-1; D perhaps matches TRBD1 (6 bases). The V gene's germline CDR1 is SNHLY and CDR2 FYNNEI. V was cut by 8 bases and J by 5 bases, with 12 bases left in between. The CDR3 runs 12 residues. CDR3 sequence: CASPEGGTEAFF. The CDR3 DNA reads as TGTGCCAGCCCCGAGGGGGGTACTGAAGCTTTCTTT.